This T cell receptor (beta chain) was identified in a study of CD8 T cells in ankylosing spondylitis. Overall study results and limits: Within peripheral blood, clones linked to disease were CD8+ and relatively rare. Disease-linked clones reportedly concentrated significantly in matched ankylosing spondylitis synovial fluid. Roughly eight highly homologous variants made up a TCR beta motif, and this motif appeared characteristic of ankylosing spondylitis blood.

This clonotype was picked up a small number of times. Its specificity is unknown. From germline, CDR1 is SNHLY and CDR2 FYNNEI. Deletions cut 7 bases from V and 0 bases from J, with 10 bases between. CDR3 length: 13 amino acids. TCRdb processed the 5' RACE reads anew with MiXCR; each CDR3 protein has one entry. The repertoire holds over 150,000 distinct CDR3 sequences, approximately 18% seen once, with roughly 4.5% in the top ten. The source of this sequence is a male donor between 5 and 35 years old with ankylosing spondylitis or in good health (not recorded which). The sequencing sample was made of blood, either unsorted or a sorted T cell fraction (not recorded which). This chain connects TRBV2 to TRBJ2-7; maybe TRBD1 (5 bases). As DNA, the CDR3 is TGTGCCAGCAAAGTGCAGGGCTCCTACGAGCAGTACTTC. It specifies CASKVQGSYEQYF.